Listed below are T cell receptor beta chains from one sample, sequenced in a study of tumor-infiltrating lymphocytes in localized non-small cell lung cancer. Generated by immunoSEQ multiplex PCR, the TCRdb table keeps only in-frame clones and is missing some. This table has over 14,000 clones, around four fifths appearing once. The sequencing sample was made of lung tumor tissue. The receptors here all came from a human donor with non-small cell lung cancer. CDR3s include the opening cysteine and the closing phenylalanine or tryptophan. Each record gives: J gene, D gene, clone size, V gene, CDR3 DNA, CDR3 protein. D genes are given only for firm matches. Not every row has a clone size; where given, it reads once, few, many or a size class.

>TRBJ1-5|-|-|TRBV2
TGTGCCAGCAGTGTGGGAGGGTTTGGTCAGCCCCAGCATTTT
CASSVGGFGQPQHF
>TRBJ1-5|-|-|TRBV28
TGTGCCAGCAGCCCCTTCCAGGGGCGCAATCAGCCCCAGCATTTT
CASSPFQGRNQPQHF
>TRBJ2-7|-|once|TRBV7-2
TGTGCCAGCAGCGTAGAGCAGGCCTACGAGCAGTACTTC
CASSVEQAYEQYF
>TRBJ1-4|TRBD1|-|TRBV7-9
TGTGCCAGCAGCTCGGGACAGGCTACAACTAATGAAAAACTGTTTTTT
CASSSGQATTNEKLFF
>TRBJ1-1|TRBD1|-|TRBV30
TGTGCCTTGGACAGGGGGCCAACTGAAGCTTTCTTT
CALDRGPTEAFF
>TRBJ2-3|-|-|TRBV5-1
TGCGCCAGCAGCTTGGTACACAGGGCAGAAGATACGCAGTATTTT
CASSLVHRAEDTQYF
>TRBJ1-3|-|-|TRBV7-8
TGTGCCAGCAGCCCTGACACCTCTGGAAACACCATATATTTT
CASSPDTSGNTIYF
>TRBJ1-2|-|-|TRBV27
TGTGCCAGCAGACCTCTACAGGGTACCTATGGCTACACCTTC
CASRPLQGTYGYTF
>TRBJ2-3|TRBD2|-|TRBV11-2
TGTGCCAGCAGCCCGCGGAGGACTAGCGTTGGCACAGATACGCAGTATTTT
CASSPRRTSVGTDTQYF
>TRBJ2-1|TRBD2|-|TRBV5-1
TGCGCCAGCAGCTTGGAGCTAGCGGGAGGGGGAGGGGAGGATCAGTTCTTC
CASSLELAGGGGEDQFF
>TRBJ2-5|TRBD1|-|TRBV9
TGTGCCAGCAGCCCCCGACAGGGGCTAGGAGAGACCCAGTACTTC
CASSPRQGLGETQYF
>TRBJ2-5|TRBD1|-|TRBV28
TGTGCCAGCCTGGAGACAGGGGGCCAAGAGACCCAGTACTTC
CASLETGGQETQYF
>TRBJ2-7|TRBD2|-|TRBV9
TGTGCCAGCAGCGCGGTAGCGGGGGCCTACGAGCAGTACTTC
CASSAVAGAYEQYF
>TRBJ2-5|-|-|TRBV29-1
TGCAGCGTTGATTCTGGGACCATAAAGACCCAGTACTTC
CSVDSGTIKTQYF
>TRBJ1-5|-|-|TRBV27
TGTGCCAGCAGTTTAGGGGTTTGGGGCAATCAGCCCCAGCATTTT
CASSLGVWGNQPQHF
>TRBJ2-3|-|-|TRBV7-3
TGTGCCAGCAGCTTCATAGGGGATACGCAGTATTTT
CASSFIGDTQYF
>TRBJ2-5|-|-|TRBV21-1
TGTGCCAGCAGCAAAACCACCGACAGTGAAGAGACCCAGTACTTC
CASSKTTDSEETQYF
>TRBJ2-7|-|-|TRBV4-2
TGTGCCAGCAGCCAAGATAGGCAGGGTCCCTACGAGCAGTACTTC
CASSQDRQGPYEQYF
>TRBJ2-7|TRBD1|-|TRBV5-3
TGTGCCAGAAGCTGGGGACAGATTCACAAGCTACGGGAGCAGTACTTC
CARSWGQIHKLREQYF
>TRBJ1-2|-|-|TRBV5-1
TGCGCCAGCAGCCTAGACGGGGCGGGCTATGGCTACACCTTC
CASSLDGAGYGYTF
>TRBJ2-3|-|-|TRBV28
TGTGCCAGCAGAGGCGCAGGGGATGCAGATACGCAGTATTTT
CASRGAGDADTQYF
>TRBJ2-1|-|-|TRBV7-9
TGTGCCAGCAGCTTACCCCCGAAGAGGCTACTTACCCTCCACAATGAGCAGTTCTTC
CASSLPPKRLLTLHNEQFF
>TRBJ2-1|-|-|TRBV14
TGTGCCAGCAGCCATAAACGCAGGTCGAGGAATGAGCAGTTCTTC
CASSHKRRSRNEQFF
>TRBJ1-5|TRBD1|-|TRBV6-1
TGTGCCAGCAGTGTAGACAGGGGGCGTAATCAGCCCCAGCATTTT
CASSVDRGRNQPQHF
>TRBJ2-7|-|-|TRBV7-2
TGTGCCAGCAGCTCCGCGCGGACTAACACCTACGAGCAGTACTTC
CASSSARTNTYEQYF
>TRBJ1-4|TRBD1|-|TRBV29-1
TGCAGCGCCAAAGACAGGGTCGGTGAAAAACTGTTTTTT
CSAKDRVGEKLFF
>TRBJ2-2|TRBD2|-|TRBV29-1
TGCAGCGTTACTAGCGGGGGGGCAAGGACCGGGGAGCTGTTTTTT
CSVTSGGARTGELFF
>TRBJ2-7|TRBD2|few|TRBV28
TGTGCCAGCAGTGCGAGCGGGGACGGCGAGCAGTACTTC
CASSASGDGEQYF
>TRBJ1-1|-|-|TRBV18
TGTGCCAGCTCTCTTCAGGGGAACACTGAAGCTTTCTTT
CASSLQGNTEAFF
>TRBJ1-1|-|once|TRBV7-9
TGTGCCAGCAGCTTAGTGGGCCGGAACACTGAAGCTTTCTTT
CASSLVGRNTEAFF
>TRBJ2-2|TRBD1|-|TRBV9
TGTGCCAGCAGCCCACAGGGGGCCGACACCGGGGAGCTGTTTTTT
CASSPQGADTGELFF
>TRBJ1-3|-|-|TRBV7-2
TGTGCCAGCAGCTTCGCGGGGGGCGCTGGAAACACCATATATTTT
CASSFAGGAGNTIYF
>TRBJ2-3|-|-|TRBV5-1
TGCGCCAGCGGACCTCAGTGGGGGGCAGATACGCAGTATTTT
CASGPQWGADTQYF
>TRBJ1-6|-|-|TRBV11-2
TGTGCCAGCAGATACGCAGGAGGGCGCAATTCACCCCTCCACTTT
CASRYAGGRNSPLHF
>TRBJ1-4|-|-|TRBV4-1
TGCGCCAGCAGCCAAGGCGGGAATGAAAAACTGTTTTTT
CASSQGGNEKLFF
>TRBJ1-2|-|-|TRBV28
TGTGCCAGCAGGAGTTTGGGGGGCTACACCTTC
CASRSLGGYTF
>TRBJ2-7|-|-|TRBV27
TGTGCCAGCAGGCCCGGGACGAAACCTAGGGAGCAGTACTTC
CASRPGTKPREQYF
>TRBJ2-3|-|once|TRBV5-8
TGTGCCAGCAGTTTAGAGGAGAGCACAGATACGCAGTATTTT
CASSLEESTDTQYF
>TRBJ2-5|TRBD2|-|TRBV9
TGTGCCAGCAGCGTAGTGGCTAGCGGGGAGACCCAGTACTTC
CASSVVASGETQYF
>TRBJ2-7|-|-|TRBV7-6
TGTGCCAGCAGCTTGGGATTCGGAGCCTACGAGCAGTACTTC
CASSLGFGAYEQYF
>TRBJ2-6|TRBD1|-|TRBV7-8
TGTGCCAGCACCGGGACAGGGTTCTCTGGGGCCAACGTCCTGACTTTC
CASTGTGFSGANVLTF
>TRBJ1-1|-|-|TRBV7-6
TGTGCCAGCAGCTTAGCGACTTTTGGGGTCCCTTATGAAGCTTTCTTT
CASSLATFGVPYEAFF
>TRBJ2-7|-|-|TRBV5-1
TGCGCCAGCAGCCGGGGGGACAGGAGCTACGAGCAGTACTTC
CASSRGDRSYEQYF
>TRBJ1-1|-|-|TRBV5-1
TGCGCCAGCAGCGGCCTAACGGGACTCCTGAACACTGAAGCTTTCTTT
CASSGLTGLLNTEAFF
>TRBJ2-2|TRBD1|-|TRBV30
TGTGCCTGGAGTGGAGACGGACAGGGTAGAACCGGGGAGCTGTTTTTT
CAWSGDGQGRTGELFF
>TRBJ2-6|-|once|TRBV9
TGTGCCAGCAGCCCTCTCGCGGCAGGAGCTGGGGCCAACGTCCTGACTTTC
CASSPLAAGAGANVLTF
>TRBJ1-1|-|few|TRBV5-1
TGCGCCAGCAACCGGGCAGGGCCTATGAACACTGAAGCTTTCTTT
CASNRAGPMNTEAFF
>TRBJ2-7|TRBD1|-|TRBV10-2
TGCGCCACCTCGAGACAGGGGGACTACGAGCAGTACTTC
CATSRQGDYEQYF
>TRBJ2-3|TRBD2|-|TRBV7-8
TGTGCCAGCAGCTTAGGGGAGGGGTCGGGCACAGATACGCAGTATTTT
CASSLGEGSGTDTQYF
>TRBJ2-2|-|-|TRBV7-2
TGTGCCAGCAGCTTAGAGGGGACTTATACCGGGGAGCTGTTTTTT
CASSLEGTYTGELFF
>TRBJ1-1|-|-|TRBV14
TGTGCCAGCAGCCCAAGACCGGAGGTCACTGAAGCTTTCTTT
CASSPRPEVTEAFF
>TRBJ2-7|TRBD2|-|TRBV6-5
TGTGCCAGCAGCCCCTGGGGGGGGAGCGGCTACGAGCAGTACTTC
CASSPWGGSGYEQYF
>TRBJ2-2|TRBD1|-|TRBV5-1
TGCGCCAGCAGCTTGGAGACAGGGGGCACCGGGGAGCTGTTTTTT
CASSLETGGTGELFF
>TRBJ1-4|TRBD1|-|TRBV18
TGTGCCAGCTCACCGACAGGGGTCGAAAAACTGTTTTTT
CASSPTGVEKLFF
>TRBJ2-1|-|-|TRBV20-1
TGCAGTGCTAGTGAGGTTCAGCAGTTCTTC
CSASEVQQFF
>TRBJ1-1|-|once|TRBV13
TGTGCCAGCAGCCTAGCGGGGTTGGCTGAAGCTTTCTTT
CASSLAGLAEAFF
>TRBJ2-1|-|-|TRBV7-9
TGTGCCAGCAGCTTAGGACTGCCTACGGGGGAGCAGTTCTTC
CASSLGLPTGEQFF